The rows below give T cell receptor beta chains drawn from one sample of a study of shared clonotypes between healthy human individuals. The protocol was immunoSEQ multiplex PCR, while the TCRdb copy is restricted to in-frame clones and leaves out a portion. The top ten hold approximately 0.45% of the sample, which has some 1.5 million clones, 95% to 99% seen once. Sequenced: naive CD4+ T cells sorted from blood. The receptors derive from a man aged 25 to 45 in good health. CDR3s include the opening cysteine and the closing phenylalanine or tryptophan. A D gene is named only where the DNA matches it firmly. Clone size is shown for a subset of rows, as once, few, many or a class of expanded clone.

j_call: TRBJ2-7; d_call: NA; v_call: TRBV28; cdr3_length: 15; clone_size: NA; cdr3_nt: TGTGCCAGCAGAGTCGTAGGACAACCGGTTTACGAGCAGTACTTC; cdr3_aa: CASRVVGQPVYEQYF
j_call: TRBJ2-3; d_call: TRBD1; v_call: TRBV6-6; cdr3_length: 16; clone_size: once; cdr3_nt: TGTGCCAGCAGCCGCATGACAGGGGGCGCCCCAGATACGCAGTATTTT; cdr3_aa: CASSRMTGGAPDTQYF
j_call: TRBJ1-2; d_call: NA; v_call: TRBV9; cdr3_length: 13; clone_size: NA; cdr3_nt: TGTGCCAGCAGCGTAACAGGGAGCTATGGCTACACCTTC; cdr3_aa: CASSVTGSYGYTF
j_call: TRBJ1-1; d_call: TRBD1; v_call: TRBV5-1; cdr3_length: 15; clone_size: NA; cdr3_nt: TGCGCCAGCAGCTTGACCGGGACAGGGTTCACTGAAGCTTTCTTT; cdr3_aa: CASSLTGTGFTEAFF
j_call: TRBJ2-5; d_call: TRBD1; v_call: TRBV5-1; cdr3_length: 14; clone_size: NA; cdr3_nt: TGCGCCAGCAGCTACACGACAGGGGAAGAGACCCAGTACTTC; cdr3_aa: CASSYTTGEETQYF
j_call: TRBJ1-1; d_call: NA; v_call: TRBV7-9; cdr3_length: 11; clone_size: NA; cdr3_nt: TGTGCCAGCAGCTTAAAGACGGAAGCTTTCTTT; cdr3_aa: CASSLKTEAFF
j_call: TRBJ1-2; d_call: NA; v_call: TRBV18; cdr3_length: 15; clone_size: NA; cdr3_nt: TGTGCCAGCTCACCTGGTTCAGGAGTAGGCTATGGCTACACCTTC; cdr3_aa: CASSPGSGVGYGYTF
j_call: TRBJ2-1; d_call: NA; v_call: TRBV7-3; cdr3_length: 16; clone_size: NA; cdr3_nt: TGTGCCAGCAGCTTGGAAAGCGGGCCTTCCTACAATGAGCAGTTCTTC; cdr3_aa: CASSLESGPSYNEQFF
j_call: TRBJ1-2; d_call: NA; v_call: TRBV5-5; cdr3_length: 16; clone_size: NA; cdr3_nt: TGTGCCAGCAGCTTGGAAGGGTCTCGAACAAACTATGGCTACACCTTC; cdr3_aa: CASSLEGSRTNYGYTF
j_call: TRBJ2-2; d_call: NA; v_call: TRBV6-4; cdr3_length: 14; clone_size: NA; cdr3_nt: TGTGCCAGCAGGACACGATCGAACACCGGGGAGCTGTTTTTT; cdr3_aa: CASRTRSNTGELFF
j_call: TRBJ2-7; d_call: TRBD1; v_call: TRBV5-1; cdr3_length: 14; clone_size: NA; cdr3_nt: TGCGCCAGCAGCTTACAGGGGTCTCAGGACGAGCAGTACTTC; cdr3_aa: CASSLQGSQDEQYF
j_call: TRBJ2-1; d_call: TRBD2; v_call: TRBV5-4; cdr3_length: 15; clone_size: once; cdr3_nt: TGTGCCAGCAGCTCGACTAGCGGGCCGTACAATGAGCAGTTCTTC; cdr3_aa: CASSSTSGPYNEQFF
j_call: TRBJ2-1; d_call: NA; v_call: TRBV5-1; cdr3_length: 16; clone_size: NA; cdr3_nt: TGCGCCAGCAGCCCATCACAGGGCGGTCTCTACGATGAGCAGTTCTTC; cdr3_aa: CASSPSQGGLYDEQFF
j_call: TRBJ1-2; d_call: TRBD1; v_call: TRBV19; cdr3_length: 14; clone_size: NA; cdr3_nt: TGTGCCAGTAGTGCCCCGGGACAGGGGTATGGCTACACCTTC; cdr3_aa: CASSAPGQGYGYTF
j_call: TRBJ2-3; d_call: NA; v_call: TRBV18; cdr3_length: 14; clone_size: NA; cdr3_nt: TGTGCCAGCTCACCAGGAACGGGAGAAGATACGCAGTATTTT; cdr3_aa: CASSPGTGEDTQYF
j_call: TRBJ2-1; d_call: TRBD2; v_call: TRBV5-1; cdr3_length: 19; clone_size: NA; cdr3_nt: TGCGCCAGCAGCTTGTACGGGAAAACACGGGAGGCCCACTCGGGTGAGCAGTTCTTC; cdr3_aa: CASSLYGKTREAHSGEQFF
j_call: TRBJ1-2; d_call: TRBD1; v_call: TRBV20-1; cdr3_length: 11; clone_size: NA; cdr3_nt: TGCAGTGCCACAGGGGGCGCGGGCTACACCTTC; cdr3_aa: CSATGGAGYTF
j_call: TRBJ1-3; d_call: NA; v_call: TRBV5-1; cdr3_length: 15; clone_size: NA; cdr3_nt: TGCGCCAGCAGCTTGGTGGCAGGGGTGGAAAACACCATATATTTT; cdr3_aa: CASSLVAGVENTIYF
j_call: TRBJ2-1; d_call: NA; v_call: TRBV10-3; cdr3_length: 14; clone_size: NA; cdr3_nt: TGTGCCAGCGCTAGCCGCAGCTCCTACAATGAGCAGTTCTTC; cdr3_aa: CASASRSSYNEQFF
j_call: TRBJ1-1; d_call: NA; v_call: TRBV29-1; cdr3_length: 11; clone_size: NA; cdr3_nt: TGCAGCTGTCACCAGAACACTGAAGCTTTCTTT; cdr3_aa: CSCHQNTEAFF
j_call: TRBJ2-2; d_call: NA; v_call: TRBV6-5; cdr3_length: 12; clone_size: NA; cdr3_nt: TGTGCCAGCAGTACCGGGACCGGGGAGCTGTTTTTT; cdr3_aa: CASSTGTGELFF
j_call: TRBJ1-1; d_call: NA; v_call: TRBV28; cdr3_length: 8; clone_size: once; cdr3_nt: TGTGGGAACACTGAAGCTTTCTTT; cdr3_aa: CGNTEAFF
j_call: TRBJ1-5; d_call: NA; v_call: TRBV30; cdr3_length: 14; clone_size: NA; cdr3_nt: TGTGCCTGGAGTGCACTTAGTGGAGGTCAGCCCCAGCATTTT; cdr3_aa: CAWSALSGGQPQHF
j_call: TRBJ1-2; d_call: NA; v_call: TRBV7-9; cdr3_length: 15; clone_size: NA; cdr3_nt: TGTGCCAGCAGCTTGGTAGATTTTTGGGACTATGGCTACACCTTC; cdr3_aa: CASSLVDFWDYGYTF
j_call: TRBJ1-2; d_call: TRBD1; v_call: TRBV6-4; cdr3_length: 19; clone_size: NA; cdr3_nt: TGTGCCAGCAATTTCCCGGGGGAACAGGGGAAGCCCTCTAACTATGGCTACACCTTC; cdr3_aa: CASNFPGEQGKPSNYGYTF
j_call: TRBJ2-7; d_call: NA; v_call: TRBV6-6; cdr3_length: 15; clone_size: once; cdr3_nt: TGTGCCAGCAGTTACTCATTGGGAATCTCCTACGAGCAGTACTTC; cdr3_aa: CASSYSLGISYEQYF
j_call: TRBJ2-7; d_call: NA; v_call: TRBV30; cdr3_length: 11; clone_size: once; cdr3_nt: TGTGCCTGGAGTGTACGGAGTGAGCAGTACTTC; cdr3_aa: CAWSVRSEQYF
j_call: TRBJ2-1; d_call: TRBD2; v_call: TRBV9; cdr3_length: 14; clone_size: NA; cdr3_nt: TGTGCCAGCAGCGTAGACGGGAGGGCTGGTGAGCAGTTCTTC; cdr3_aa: CASSVDGRAGEQFF
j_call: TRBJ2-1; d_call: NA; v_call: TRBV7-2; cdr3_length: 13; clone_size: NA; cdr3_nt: TGTGCCAGCAGCTTAGATCGGTACAATGAGCAGTTCTTC; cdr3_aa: CASSLDRYNEQFF
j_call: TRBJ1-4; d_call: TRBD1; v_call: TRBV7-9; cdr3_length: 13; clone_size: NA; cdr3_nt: TGTGCCAGCAGCTTAGGGACAGGGGAAAAACTGTTTTTT; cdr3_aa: CASSLGTGEKLFF
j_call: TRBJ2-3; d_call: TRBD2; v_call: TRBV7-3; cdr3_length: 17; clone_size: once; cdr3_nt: TGTGCCAGCAGCTTAATGGGGACTAGCGTTCGCACAGATACGCAGTATTTT; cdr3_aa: CASSLMGTSVRTDTQYF
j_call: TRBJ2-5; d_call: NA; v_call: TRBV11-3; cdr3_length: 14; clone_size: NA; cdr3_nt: TGTGCCAGCAGCTCTGCTCGGGAGCACGAGACCCAGTACTTC; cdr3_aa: CASSSAREHETQYF
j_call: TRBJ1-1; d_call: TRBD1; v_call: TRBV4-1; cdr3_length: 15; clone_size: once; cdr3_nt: TGCGCCAGCAGCCAGGGACAGGGACTGAACACTGAAGCTTTCTTT; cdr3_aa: CASSQGQGLNTEAFF
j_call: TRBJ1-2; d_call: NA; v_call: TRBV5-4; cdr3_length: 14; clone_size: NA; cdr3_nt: TGTGCCAGCAGCTTGGCCTTCCTTACAGATGGCTACACCTTC; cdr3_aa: CASSLAFLTDGYTF
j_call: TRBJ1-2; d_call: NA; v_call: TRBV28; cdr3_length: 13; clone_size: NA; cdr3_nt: TGTGCCAGCAGTTTGGTGGCTAACTATGGCTACACCTTC; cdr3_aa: CASSLVANYGYTF
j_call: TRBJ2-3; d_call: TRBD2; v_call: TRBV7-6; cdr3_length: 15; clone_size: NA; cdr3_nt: TGTGCCAGCAGCTTAAGCGGGATAGGCACAGATACGCAGTATTTT; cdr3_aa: CASSLSGIGTDTQYF
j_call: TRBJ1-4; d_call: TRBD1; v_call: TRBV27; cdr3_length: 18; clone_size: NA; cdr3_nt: TGTGCCAGCAGTTCCCGCCGGGACAGGCGGACAACTAATGAAAAACTGTTTTTT; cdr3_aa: CASSSRRDRRTTNEKLFF
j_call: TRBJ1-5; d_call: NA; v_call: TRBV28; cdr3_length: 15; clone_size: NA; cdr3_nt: TGTGCCAGCAGTGGACTCCCGTATAGCAATCAGCCCCAGCATTTT; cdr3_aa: CASSGLPYSNQPQHF
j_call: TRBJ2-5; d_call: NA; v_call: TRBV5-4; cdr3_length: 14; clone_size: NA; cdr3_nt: TGTGCCAGCAGCCTGACAGGAATTGAAGAGACCCAGTACTTC; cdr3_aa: CASSLTGIEETQYF
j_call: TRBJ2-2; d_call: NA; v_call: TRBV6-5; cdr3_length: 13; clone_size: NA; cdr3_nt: TGTGCCAGCAGCGGGGAGCACACCGGGGAGCTGTTTTTT; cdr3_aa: CASSGEHTGELFF
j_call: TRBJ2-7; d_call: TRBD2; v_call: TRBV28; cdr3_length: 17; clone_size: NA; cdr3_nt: TGTGCCAGCAGCCTTCGTTCTAGCGGGAGTTTCGTATACGAGCAGTACTTC; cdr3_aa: CASSLRSSGSFVYEQYF
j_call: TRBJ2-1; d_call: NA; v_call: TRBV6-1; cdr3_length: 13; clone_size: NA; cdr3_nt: TGTGCCACCCAAAACCCCCTTGACAATGAGCAGTTCTTC; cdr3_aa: CATQNPLDNEQFF
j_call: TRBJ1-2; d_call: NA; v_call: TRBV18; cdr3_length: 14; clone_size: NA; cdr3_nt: TGTGCCAGCTCACAGGACAGATCTAACTATGGCTACACCTTC; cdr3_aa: CASSQDRSNYGYTF
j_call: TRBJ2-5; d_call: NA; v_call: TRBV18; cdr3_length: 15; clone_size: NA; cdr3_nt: TGTGCCAGCTCACCATGGCCTTCCAACGGCGAGACCCAGTACTTC; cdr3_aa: CASSPWPSNGETQYF
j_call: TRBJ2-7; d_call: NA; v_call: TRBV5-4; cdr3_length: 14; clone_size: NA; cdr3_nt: TGTGCCAGCAGCTTCAGGGGGGGATCCTACGAGCAGTACTTC; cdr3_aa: CASSFRGGSYEQYF
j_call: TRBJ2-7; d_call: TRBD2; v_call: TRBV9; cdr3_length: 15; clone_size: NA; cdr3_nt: TGTGCCAGCAGCGTAGGGCTAGCGGAGATCTACGAGCAGTACTTC; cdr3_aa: CASSVGLAEIYEQYF
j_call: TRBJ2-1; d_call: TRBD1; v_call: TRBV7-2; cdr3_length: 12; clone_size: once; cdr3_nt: TGTGCCAGCAGCTTAGCACAGGGGGTTGGGATCTTC; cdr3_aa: CASSLAQGVGIF
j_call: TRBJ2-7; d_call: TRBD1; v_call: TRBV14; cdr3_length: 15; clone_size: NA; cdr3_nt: TGTGCCAGCAGCCCCTTACAGGGGGATCCCTACGAGCAGTACTTC; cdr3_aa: CASSPLQGDPYEQYF
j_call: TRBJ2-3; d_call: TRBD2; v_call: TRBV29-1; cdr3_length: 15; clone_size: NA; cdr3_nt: TGCAGCGTTGAAGATCTAGCGGGAGGAGCAGATACGCAGTATTTT; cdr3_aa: CSVEDLAGGADTQYF
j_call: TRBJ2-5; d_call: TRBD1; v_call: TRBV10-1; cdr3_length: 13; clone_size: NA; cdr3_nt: TGCGCCACCGCCGGGACAGCTCAAGAGACCCAGTACTTC; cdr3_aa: CATAGTAQETQYF
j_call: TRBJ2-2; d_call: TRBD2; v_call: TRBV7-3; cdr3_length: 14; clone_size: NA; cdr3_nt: TGTGCCAGCAGCTTCACTAGCGGAACCGGGGAGCTGTTTTTT; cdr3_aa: CASSFTSGTGELFF
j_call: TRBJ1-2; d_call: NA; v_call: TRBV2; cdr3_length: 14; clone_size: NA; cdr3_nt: TGTGCCAGCAGTACAGAAATGGGTCTCTATGGCTACACCTTC; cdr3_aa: CASSTEMGLYGYTF
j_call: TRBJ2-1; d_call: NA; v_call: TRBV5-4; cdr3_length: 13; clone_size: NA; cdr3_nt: TGTGCCAGCAGCTCCCCGGAGACCAATGAGCAGTTCTTC; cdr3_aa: CASSSPETNEQFF
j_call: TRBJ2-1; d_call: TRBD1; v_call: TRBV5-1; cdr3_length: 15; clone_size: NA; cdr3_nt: TGCGCCAGCAGCTCAGGGGGCCGTTCCTACAATGAGCAGTTCTTC; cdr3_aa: CASSSGGRSYNEQFF
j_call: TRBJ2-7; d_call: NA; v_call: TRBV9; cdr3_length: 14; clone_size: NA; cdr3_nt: TGTGCCAGCAGCGCAGGTCACCTAACCTACGAGCAGTACTTC; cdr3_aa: CASSAGHLTYEQYF
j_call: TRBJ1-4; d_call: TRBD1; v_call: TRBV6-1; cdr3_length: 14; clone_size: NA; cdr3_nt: TGTGCCAGCAGCAGGACAGGGGATTTGGAAAAACTGTTTTTT; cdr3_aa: CASSRTGDLEKLFF
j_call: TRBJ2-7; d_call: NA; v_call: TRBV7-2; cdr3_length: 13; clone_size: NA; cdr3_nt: TGTGCCAGCAGCTTCACTTCAGCCTGGGAGCAGTACTTC; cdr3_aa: CASSFTSAWEQYF
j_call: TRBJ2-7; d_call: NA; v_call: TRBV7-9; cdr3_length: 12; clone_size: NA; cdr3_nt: TGTGCCAGCAGTTACCTCAGGGACGAGCAGTACTTC; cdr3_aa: CASSYLRDEQYF